This TCR beta chain came from a study of cytomegalovirus exposure and HLA in healthy donors. The germline V gene has CDR1 MNHEY and CDR2 SVGAGI. This CDR3 contains 13 residues. V lost 7 bases, J lost 2 bases, and 4 bases stayed unmatched. The PCR ran on 60 Vbeta and 13 Jbeta primers. The method was immunoSEQ multiplex PCR; TCRdb's version includes in-frame clones alone and lacks a portion of them. The table has some 160,000 clones, roughly 81% seen once. The V call is TRBV6-5, the J call TRBJ1-2; 7 bases agree with TRBD1. The receptor's source is a man aged 25 to 45 in good health and CMV-seropositive. Sample: PBMCs. The CDR3 nucleotides are TGTGCCAGCACTAAGACAGGGAACTATGGCTACACCTTC. It encodes CASTKTGNYGYTF.